This TCR beta chain emerged from a study of T-cell reconstitution after alpha-beta-depleted transplantation in children. V dropped 5 bases and J dropped 6 bases, with 15 bases sitting between them. Germline values: CDR1 LNHNV, CDR2 YYDKDF (reference sequence). CDR3 length equals 14 residues. This sample's TCRbeta library carried unique molecular identifier barcodes. TCRdb itself ran the PCR reads through MiXCR, one entry per CDR3 protein. The sample holds roughly 400,000 distinct CDR3 sequences, about 40% seen once. Comment on this clonotype: Its antigen is unknown.

Regarding the study as a whole: Recipient T cells and thymic progenitors that survived were the source of the high TCRbeta diversity seen at day 60 in some patients. Diversity and T-cell counts at one year after transplant derived mostly from new T cells. There were reportedly several hundred expanded graft clones from which alpha-beta T cells came about two months after transplant.

The TCR was taken from a girl aged 2 to 10 with aplastic anemia, due to receive a stem cell transplant. This chain links TRBV15 with TRBJ2-3; the D gene is possibly TRBD2 (5 bases). The material was PBMCs, obtained before TCRalphabeta/CD19-depleted stem cell transplant. The CDR3 loop is CATSESGRRDTQYF. CDR3 nucleotide sequence: TGTGCCACCAGCGAGAGCGGCCGTCGGGATACGCAGTATTTT.